Here is one T cell receptor (beta chain) with its context. The data were taken from a study of blood T cell repertoires in COVID-19. Germline assignment: CDR1 MNHNS and CDR2 SASEGT. This CDR3 has 14 residues. The V end lost 2 bases, the J end lost 2 bases, and 10 bases lay between the germline ends. The assay was immunoSEQ multiplex PCR, and TCRdb's table has in-frame clones only and misses some. Here the sample spans about 100,000 clones, approximately 86% being singletons. Sequenced sample: peripheral blood. V is TRBV6-1 and J is TRBJ2-7; no clear D. This clonotype originated in a man aged 80 or over with acute or convalescent COVID-19. The CDR3 nucleotides are TGTGCCAGCAGTGAATGGGCAGCTGCCTACGAGCAGTACTTC. Its protein is CASSEWAAAYEQYF.